This TCR beta chain is from a study of PD-1 blockade in classical Hodgkin lymphoma (dated by TCRdb to about 2020). Study-level background: The study used TCR beta sequencing and CyTOF to define a peripheral blood immune signature of response to PD-1 blockade in classical Hodgkin lymphoma. Results the study describes overall, beyond this receptor: Baseline TCR diversity was reported to be lower in newly diagnosed patients than in healthy donors and to be lower still in relapsed/refractory patients. The study was limited to a single clinical trial cohort, and causes of repertoire differences, possibly disease activity or prior therapy, remained undefined.

Trimming removed 7 bases from V and 7 bases from J, leaving 11 bases between the germline ends. CDR1 and CDR2 are read off the germline V gene as SNHLY and FYNNEI. The CDR3 measures 13 amino acids from cysteine to phenylalanine. CDR3 DNA is the only sequence kept; it has 39 bases, read in frame from the first base. As to this clone: Its antigen is currently not known. No quality values exist for individual bases; no much larger clone is one base distant.

The intended sense of this specimen's time point label: newly diagnosed, previously untreated cHL patient sample. As a comparison group for the relapsed/refractory trial patients, PBMCs were sequenced from patients with newly diagnosed, previously untreated classical Hodgkin lymphoma. After peripheral blood was drawn into 8 mL Vacutainer Cell Preparation Tubes, PBMCs were isolated by centrifugation and then cryopreserved. The Qiagen DNeasy kit was used to extract genomic DNA from unsorted PBMCs and from the negatively selected CD4+ and CD8+ fractions. TCR beta CDR3 regions were subjected to amplification by immunoSEQ multiplex PCR with primers that anneal to V and J segments. A synthetic immune receptor repertoire was used to minimize amplification bias, and any residual bias was removed computationally once sequencing was done. The original pipeline was this. Repertoire diversity was quantified as the Shannon entropy index using custom Python scripts. The unsorted, CD4+ and CD8+ repertoires were each analyzed separately, with the exception of combined analyses, where CD4+ and CD8+ sequences were merged in silico. TCRdb stores this immuneACCESS table with in-frame sequences only. Part of the clones is absent; in the studies checked, under half of the shortfall reflects unresolved V genes, and no reason is known for the rest. V and J calls plus clone size are reproduced from that table; the DNA served to infer D and trimming. This sample holds under 80,000 clones; 93% were observed only once. Of the sample, 2.6% is held by the ten largest clones.

The clonotype was recovered from a human donor with classical Hodgkin lymphoma. This sequence uses TRBV2 and TRBJ2-6, with no confidently assigned D gene. The sequenced sample consisted of peripheral blood mononuclear cells (PBMCs). The nucleotides are TGTGCCAGCACCTCCTCGAGAGCCAACGTCCTGACTTTC. Translated, it gives CASTSSRANVLTF.